This passage covers 14 T cell receptor beta chains from one sample sequenced in a study of blood T cell repertoires in COVID-19. The assay was immunoSEQ multiplex PCR, and TCRdb's table has in-frame clones only and misses some. There are 200,000 to 300,000 clones in the sample; 70% to 85% occur only once, and approximately 1.9% lies in the top ten. The specimen sequenced was peripheral blood. The receptors originated from a woman older than 75 with acute or convalescent COVID-19.

V and J are TRBV7-2 and TRBJ1-1, with D unresolved. The CDR3 consists of 12 residues. Germline CDR1 and CDR2: SGHTA and FQGNSA. Trimming shortened V by 3 bases and J by 10 bases, and 12 bases separated the two germline ends. CDR3 residues: CASSFSEVAAFF. DNA of the CDR3: TGTGCCAGCAGCTTTTCCGAGGTGGCAGCTTTCTTT.

The table lists this clone with a few counts. The genes are TRBV18 and TRBJ1-3; D remains unclear. The CDR3 runs to 13 residues. Per the germline V gene, CDR1 is KGHSH and CDR2 is LQKENI. Trimming removed 5 bases from V and 4 bases from J, with 9 bases in between. The CDR3 sequence: CASSSGGGNTIYF. CDR3 DNA: TGTGCCAGCTCATCGGGTGGAGGAAACACCATATATTTT. The full variable domain, completed using reference TRBV18 and TRBJ1-3, is NAGVMQNPRHLVRRRGQEARLRCSPMKGHSHVYWYRQLPEEGLKFMVYLQKENIIDESGMPKERFSAEFPKEGPSILRIQQVVRGDSAAYFCASSSGGGNTIYFGEGSWLTVV.

This clone was seen a single time. The rearrangement uses TRBV6-2 or TRBV6-3 and TRBJ2-7, with D perhaps matching TRBD1 (6 bases). Germline V gives CDR1 MNHEY, CDR2 SVGEGT. CDR3 length: 13 amino acids. Trimming left V 0 bases short and J 7 bases short, with 10 bases between. In nucleotides, the CDR3 is TGTGCCAGCAGTTACTCGGGGGCAGGGGAGCAGTACTTC. It yields the protein CASSYSGAGEQYF.

The rearrangement joins TRBV19 to TRBJ1-5; 12 bases map to TRBD1. V lost 6 bases and J lost 6; bases outside the gene matches: 9. Germline V CDR1 and CDR2: LNHDA, SQIVND (reference sequence). The CDR3 totals 16 residues. The CDR3 DNA follows: TGTGCCAGTAGGTTGTTTGGGACAGGGGGCGTTCAGCCCCAGCATTTT. This sequence encodes CASRLFGTGGVQPQHF.

This chain links TRBV29-1 with TRBJ2-2, with TRBD1 identical over 10 bases. Germline CDR1 reads SQVTM; CDR2 reads ANQGSEA. The CDR3 consists of 15 residues. Trimming at V came to 5 bases and at J to 5 bases, leaving 8 bases not matched to a gene. The CDR3: CSVLRDRGMTGELFF. CDR3 DNA: TGCAGCGTTCTCCGGGACAGGGGAATGACCGGGGAGCTGTTTTTT.

V gene TRBV11-2 combines with J gene TRBJ1-2, with D possibly TRBD1 on 6 matching bases. V dropped 6 bases and J dropped 4 bases, with 15 bases sitting between them. This CDR3 contains 14 residues. The germline V gene has CDR1 SGHAT and CDR2 FQNNGV. Here the CDR3 DNA reads TGTGCCAGCAGTAGAACGGGGGGCGGCTATGGCTACACCTTC. Encoded protein: CASSRTGGGYGYTF.

This sequence joins TRBV7-2 and TRBJ1-2; the D is unclear. CDR1 SGHTA and CDR2 FQGNSA come from the germline V gene. V lost 5 bases, J lost 5 bases, and 21 bases lay in between. The CDR3 consists of 16 residues. As DNA, the CDR3 is TGTGCCAGCAGCAGCCCCCCACCCGCTCGGGGTTATGGCTACACCTTC. As protein: CASSSPPPARGYGYTF. Variable domain in full (rest from reference TRBV7-2 and TRBJ1-2): GAGVSQSPSNKVTEKGKDVELRCDPISGHTALYWYRQSLGQGLEFLIYFQGNSAPDKSGLPSDRFSAERTGGSVSTLTIQRTQQEDSAVYLCASSSPPPARGYGYTFGSGTRLTVV.

The chain couples TRBV5-4 to TRBJ2-6; TRBD2 matches at 9 bases. This CDR3 comprises 15 residues. Germline CDR1 SGHNT, CDR2 YYREEE (reference sequence). V shed 4 bases, J shed 4 bases, and the junction held 3 bases outside the gene matches. The CDR3 protein is CASSRGGEGANVLTF. CDR3 DNA sequence: TGTGCCAGCAGCCGCGGGGGGGAAGGGGCCAACGTCCTGACTTTC.

This chain joins TRBV19 and TRBJ1-2; D call uncertain. Trimming left V 5 bases short and J 1 base short, with 5 bases between. This CDR3 spans 12 amino acids. Germline CDR1 reads LNHDA; CDR2 reads SQIVND (reference sequence). The CDR3 DNA is TGTGCCAGTAGTCTTATTAACTATGGCTACACCTTC. Protein: CASSLINYGYTF.

V and J are TRBV11-3 and TRBJ2-1, with D possibly matching TRBD1 (6 bases). In germline, CDR1 is SGHNT, CDR2 YENEEA. This CDR3 has 14 amino acids. The V end lost 1 base, the J end lost 5 bases, and 9 bases lay between the germline ends. CDR3 amino acids: CASSLVAGDNEQFF. The CDR3 nucleotides are TGTGCCAGCAGCTTAGTGGCAGGGGACAATGAGCAGTTCTTC.

The V call is TRBV7-2, the J call TRBJ1-4; no clear D gene. Germline V gives CDR1 SGHTA, CDR2 FQGNSA. CDR3 size: 16 residues. Deletions cut 0 bases from V and 7 bases from J, with 15 bases between. The CDR3 DNA follows: TGTGCCAGCAGCTTAGCACCCGGTGAAATCGGTGAAAAACTGTTTTTT. Translating gives CASSLAPGEIGEKLFF. Together with reference TRBV7-2 and TRBJ1-4, the CDR3 gives the full variable domain: GAGVSQSPSNKVTEKGKDVELRCDPISGHTALYWYRQSLGQGLEFLIYFQGNSAPDKSGLPSDRFSAERTGGSVSTLTIQRTQQEDSAVYLCASSLAPGEIGEKLFFGSGTQLSVL.

The chain carries TRBV18 and TRBJ2-1; no clear D. The germline V gene encodes CDR1 KGHSH and CDR2 LQKENI. Trimming took off 3 bases at V and 6 bases at J, with 3 bases between the two ends. The CDR3 covers 11 residues. The DNA for the CDR3 is TGTGCCAGCTCACCGGCCAATGAGCAGTTCTTC. Amino acids: CASSPANEQFF.

The chain combines TRBV28 with TRBJ2-5; possibly TRBD1 for D (5 bases). This CDR3 contains 13 residues. Trimming removed 9 bases at V and 5 bases at J, with 16 bases between. The V gene's germline CDR1 is MDHEN and CDR2 SYDVKM. CDR3 in amino acids: CASFGAGRETQYF. CDR3 DNA sequence: TGTGCCAGTTTTGGGGCAGGTCGGGAGACCCAGTACTTC.

V gene TRBV5-8 combines with J gene TRBJ2-7; 8 positions agree with TRBD1. CDR1 and CDR2 (germline): SGHTS, YDEGEE. Losses at the gene ends were 4 bases for V and 3 bases for J; bases not matched to a gene: 6. The CDR3 consists of 14 residues. CDR3 nucleotide sequence: TGTGCCAGCAGCCGGACAGGGCTAAACTACGAGCAGTACTTC. This gives the protein CASSRTGLNYEQYF.